The clone carrying this T cell receptor (beta chain) was counted once. Its antigen is not identified. There are 12 residues in the CDR3. V lost 3 bases and J 8 bases, leaving 10 bases between the germline ends. Germline V CDR1 and CDR2: SGHNT, YENEEA. These data belong to a study of cytomegalovirus exposure and HLA in healthy donors. Study-wide findings and caveats: TCR beta chain V- and J-gene trimming was linked, in a later analysis, to a missense variant in DCLRE1C. For most subjects, TCR beta sequences were reported to predict HLA-A and HLA-B alleles with accuracy. The later analysis indicated that the majority of CMV-associated TCR beta chains appeared HLA-restricted.

Primers for the PCR totalled 60 Vbeta and 13 Jbeta. Libraries were prepared by immunoSEQ multiplex PCR; TCRdb keeps only in-frame clonotypes and omits some of them. This sample has approximately 180,000 clones; around 80% occur once, and the top ten carry under 7.5%. This chain links TRBV11-3 with TRBJ1-2; D is ambiguous. This receptor was taken from a young man in good health and CMV-seropositive. Sequencing used PBMCs. CDR3 residues: CASSFRVGGYTF. The CDR3 DNA is TGTGCCAGCAGCTTCCGGGTCGGAGGCTACACCTTC.